This record covers a single TCR beta chain. The antigen is undetermined. This specimen comes from a study of beta chain features in type 1 diabetes. Whole-study results and caveats: Comparison showed that naive, central memory and Treg TCRB repertoires appeared more similar among patients than among healthy donors.

The investigators reverse transcribed all of the isolated RNA, so they sequenced expressed TCRB transcripts. Naive, central memory and regulatory T cell samples averaged around 4 million immunoSEQ reads each. Sequenced by immunoSEQ multiplex PCR; TCRdb stores in-frame clones only, minus some. The sample contains 810,000 or so clones, about a sixth of which appear only once. Around 100 mL of blood, on average, came from one heparinised draw per donor. The sequenced sample consisted of naive CD4+ T cells from blood. The clonotype originates from a woman in her late teens or twenties in good health.

The CDR3 region is CASSPAGNYGYTF. The DNA of the CDR3 is TGTGCCAGCTCACCAGCCGGAAACTATGGCTACACCTTC. The rearrangement uses TRBV18 and TRBJ1-2, with D hard to call. This CDR3 comprises 13 residues. V lost 2 bases and J lost 2, with 6 bases in between. Germline V lookup: CDR1 KGHSH, CDR2 LQKENI.